The 5 T cell receptor beta chains below all came from one sample that was sequenced in a study of blood T cell repertoires in COVID-19. Here immunoSEQ multiplex PCR was the method, and the copy in TCRdb shows in-frame clones only, minus some. Of fewer than 80,000 clones in the sample, around 84% were seen once. Sequencing input: peripheral blood. These receptors originate from a man between 70 and 80 years old with acute or convalescent COVID-19.

This rearrangement joins TRBV9 to TRBJ1-1, with D possibly matching TRBD1 (5 bases). The CDR3 has 15 amino acids. CDR1 is SGDLS, CDR2 YYNGEE, per germline. V was clipped by 0 bases and J by 1 base, with 10 bases between them. The CDR3 here is CASSVEPTGNTEAFF. CDR3 nucleotide sequence: TGTGCCAGCAGCGTAGAACCAACAGGGAACACTGAAGCTTTCTTT.

The CDR3 region has the DNA TGTGCCAGCAGCCCCACAGTAAACTATGGCTACACCTTC. The encoded protein is CASSPTVNYGYTF. The genes are TRBV7-8 and TRBJ1-2; no firm D call. Between the trimmed V and J ends, which lost 5 bases and 2 bases, there was a span of 9 bases. The germline CDR1 and CDR2 sequences are SGHVS and FQNEAQ. The CDR3 totals 13 residues.

This sequence joins TRBV5-1 and TRBJ2-7; 10 nucleotides agree with TRBD1. The CDR3 spans 14 residues. V lost 4 bases and J lost 4; bases outside the gene matches: 5. Looked up from germline, CDR1 is SGHRS and CDR2 is YFSETQ. In DNA form, the CDR3 reads TGCGCCAGCAGCCCGGACAGGGGGAAATACGAGCAGTACTTC. Protein sequence: CASSPDRGKYEQYF.

This clone was recorded once. The rearrangement uses TRBV20-1 and TRBJ1-1; D unresolved. The CDR3 sequence is 14 residues long. The germline V gene encodes CDR1 DFQATT and CDR2 SNEGSKA (reference sequence). Trimming stripped 3 bases from V and 5 bases from J, with 16 bases between. CDR3 protein: CSASKGGIYTEAFF. For the CDR3, the DNA is TGCAGTGCTAGTAAGGGAGGAATATATACTGAAGCTTTCTTT.

This clone showed up just once. The J gene is TRBJ2-3, the V gene TRBV2; 8 bases match TRBD2. V gave up 3 bases and J gave up 0 bases; unmatched junction bases: 5. CDR1 and CDR2 from the germline V gene are SNHLY and FYNNEI. The CDR3 sequence is 16 residues long. Here the CDR3 DNA reads TGTGCCAGCAGTGACCGGGGGGGTTCTAGCACAGATACGCAGTATTTT. Residues: CASSDRGGSSTDTQYF.